The sequence of this T cell receptor beta chain was determined in a study of OX40 agonist ivuxolimab in advanced cancers. Study-wide context: Checkpoint inhibitors had been given previously to approximately 41% of patients.

V shed 2 bases and J shed 3 bases, with 11 bases lying between them. Germline-derived CDR1 and CDR2 are WSHSY and SAAADI. CDR3 size: 15 residues. Worth noting for this clone: Its matching antigen is unknown.

Study-wide points: Clonal expansion among partial responders at 0.1-3.0 mg/kg ranked near the lowest.

TCRdb keeps only in-frame clones here, not all; method: immunoSEQ multiplex PCR. The sample holds 33,000 or so clones, more than 70% seen once. The sample was CD4+ or CD8+ T cells sorted from blood, taken in a trial of the OX40 agonist ivuxolimab. The rearrangement uses TRBV10-2 and TRBJ2-1; D is perhaps TRBD2 (6 bases). This clonotype originated in an adult with an advanced solid tumor such as melanoma, head and neck, liver or kidney cancer. The CDR3 loop reads CASSESFSGYNEQFF. The CDR3 coding sequence is TGCGCCAGCAGTGAGAGTTTTAGCGGCTACAATGAGCAGTTCTTC.